One and the same sample provided the 24 T cell receptor beta chains below, sequenced in a study of identical twins listed by TCRdb under 2016. Receptor amplification or capture employed 5' RACE. TCRdb names Illumina HiSeq 2000 as the instrument used. TCRdb took the public reads, trimmed them with fastp at Q25, ran MiXCR for clone calling and kept in-frame beta chains. Merged by CDR3 protein, the rows form single entries marked with the most common genes and DNA. The sample records about 430,000 distinct CDR3 sequences, around a sixth of which are singletons. The top ten constitute around 12% of the sample. The sample consisted of naive T cells sorted from blood. The cell subset or site label here, explained by the study, means: cells isolated with a human naive T-cell isolation kit. These receptors were collected from a man between 45 and 60 years old in good health.

This clonotype was observed many times. This chain links TRBV20-1 with TRBJ2-7, with D possibly matching TRBD1 (6 bases). Trimming shortened V by 0 bases and J by 3 bases, and 21 bases separated the two germline ends. The CDR3 totals 17 residues. The germline gives CDR1 DFQATT, CDR2 SNEGSKA (reference sequence). CDR3 in DNA: TGCAGTGCTAGAGATTCCCGGATGGACAGAGGCATCTACGAGCAGTACTTC. Amino acids: CSARDSRMDRGIYEQYF.

V usage is TRBV11-2 and J usage is TRBJ2-7; D is possibly TRBD1 (5 bases). The CDR3 has 16 amino acids. V was cut by 8 bases and J by 7 bases, with 27 bases left in between. CDR1 SGHAT and CDR2 FQNNGV come from the germline V gene. CDR3 amino acids: CASHSLRSRVHGEQYF. The DNA of the CDR3 is TGTGCCAGCCACAGCTTGCGGAGCAGGGTTCATGGAGAGCAGTACTTC.

The rearrangement links TRBV2 to TRBJ2-5; TRBD2 aligns across 8 bases. Germline values: CDR1 SNHLY, CDR2 FYNNEI. V gave up 5 bases and J gave up 1 base; unmatched junction bases: 0. CDR3 length: 13 amino acids. The CDR3 is CASSREGQETQYF. CDR3 DNA: TGTGCCAGCAGTCGGGAGGGCCAAGAGACCCAGTACTTC.

This clonotype has only a few counts. This chain connects TRBV7-9 to TRBJ2-7; perhaps TRBD2 as D (6 bases). V was shortened by 5 bases and J by 3 bases, with 11 bases between the two germline ends. Germline V gene lookup returns CDR1 SEHNR and CDR2 FQNEAQ (reference sequence). The CDR3 contains 13 residues. The CDR3 nucleotides are TGTGCCAGCAGCAAACCGGGGGACTACGAGCAGTACTTC. It encodes CASSKPGDYEQYF. Full variable domain (rest looked up from reference TRBV7-9 and TRBJ2-7): DTGVSQNPRHKITKRGQNVTFRCDPISEHNRLYWYRQTLGQGPEFLTYFQNEAQLEKSRLLSDRFSAERPKGSFSTLEIQRTEQGDSAMYLCASSKPGDYEQYFGPGTRLTVT.

This clonotype has at least ten counts. CDR3 residues: CSVHGLAEYSSYNEQFF. In DNA, the CDR3 is TGCAGCGTCCATGGACTAGCGGAATATAGCTCCTACAATGAGCAGTTCTTC. The rearrangement uses TRBV29-1 and TRBJ2-1, with 10 bases that match TRBD2. V shed 6 bases, J shed 0 bases, and the junction held 11 bases outside the gene matches. CDR1 is SQVTM, CDR2 ANQGSEA, per germline. The CDR3 has 17 amino acids.

This clonotype appeared many times. The chain combines TRBV12-3 or TRBV12-4 with TRBJ2-1; TRBD2 aligns across 10 bases. The CDR3 totals 15 residues. V shed 6 bases and J 3 bases; nucleotides not matched to a gene: 5. CDR3 DNA sequence: TGTGCCAGCAGCCTGACTAGCGGGCTCTACAATGAGCAGTTCTTC. As protein: CASSLTSGLYNEQFF.

This clonotype was found many times. The CDR3 DNA reads TGTGCCAGCAGTCTCCCGGGGGGACCCGGGTCGGACGGGGAGCTGTTTTTT. It encodes CASSLPGGPGSDGELFF. The chain combines TRBV6-1 with TRBJ2-2, with 7 bases lining up with TRBD2. Trimming took 5 bases from V and 7 from J; bases not matched to a gene: 16. The CDR3 is 17 amino acids. Germline V gene lookup returns CDR1 MNHNS and CDR2 SASEGT.

This clonotype was picked up a small number of times. J is TRBJ1-1 and V is TRBV9; D ambiguous. The CDR3 length is 15 residues. V lost 3 bases to trimming and J lost 0 bases, with 12 bases between them. Germline V gene data show CDR1 as SGDLS and CDR2 as YYNGEE. CDR3 residues: CASSAQSQVNTEAFF. The CDR3 coding sequence is TGTGCCAGCAGCGCCCAAAGTCAGGTGAACACTGAAGCTTTCTTT.

This clonotype was detected ten times or more. The chain uses TRBV20-1 and TRBJ2-7, with D possibly matching TRBD2 (5 bases). The CDR3 totals 14 residues. The ends were cut back, 5 bases at V and 6 bases at J, with 20 bases in the middle. CDR1 DFQATT and CDR2 SNEGSKA come from the germline V gene (reference sequence). The CDR3 loop reads CSAVLAGVFPEQYF. The DNA of the CDR3 is TGCAGTGCTGTCCTTGCGGGCGTCTTTCCCGAGCAGTACTTC.

This clonotype was counted a few times. This chain joins TRBV3-1 and TRBJ2-7; the match to TRBD1 covers 10 bases. Unmatched junction bases numbered 3, after V lost 2 bases and J lost 2 bases. This CDR3 contains 15 residues. CDR1 is LGHDT and CDR2 is YNNKEL in the germline V gene (reference sequence). CDR3 sequence (DNA): TGTGCCAGCAGCCAACGGGACAGGGGACCCTACGAGCAGTACTTC. This codes for CASSQRDRGPYEQYF.

In this sample, this clonotype turned up a few times. V and J are TRBV5-1 and TRBJ2-7; D not resolved. In germline, CDR1 is SGHRS, CDR2 YFSETQ. Deletions cut 0 bases from V and 3 bases from J, with 13 bases between. This CDR3 has 15 amino acids. The CDR3 sequence: CASSLDLGLGYEQYF. CDR3 sequence (DNA): TGCGCCAGCAGCTTGGATTTAGGGTTAGGCTACGAGCAGTACTTC.

The rearrangement joins TRBV6-2 or TRBV6-3 to TRBJ2-5, with D perhaps given as TRBD1 or TRBD2 (6 bases each). The length of the CDR3 is 14 residues. Germline values: CDR1 MNHEY, CDR2 SVGEGT. V was pared by 4 bases and J by 4 bases, with 13 bases between. The CDR3 spells CASSFVGGTETQYF. CDR3 coding DNA: TGTGCCAGCAGTTTTGTAGGGGGGACAGAGACCCAGTACTTC.

At least ten counts were recorded for this clonotype. V usage is TRBV5-1 and J usage is TRBJ2-7; 8 bases fit TRBD1. This CDR3 has 15 residues. In germline, CDR1 is SGHRS, CDR2 YFSETQ. Trimming removed 0 bases from V and 3 bases from J; junction bases left unmatched: 5. The CDR3 DNA reads TGCGCCAGCAGCTTGGTGCCAGGGGGCGACTACGAGCAGTACTTC. Translated: CASSLVPGGDYEQYF.

This clonotype has a handful of counts. The V and J genes are TRBV12-3 or TRBV12-4 and TRBJ2-2; possibly TRBD1 or TRBD2 for D (5 bases each). V lost 3 bases, J lost 3 bases, and 20 bases lay in between. CDR3 length equals 18 residues. CDR3 region: CASSFSFGWDRDTGELFF. The CDR3 bases are TGTGCCAGCAGTTTTAGTTTCGGTTGGGACCGAGACACCGGGGAGCTGTTTTTT.

The chain carries TRBV28 and TRBJ1-2; D gene ambiguous. The V end was cut by 3 bases, the J end by 2 bases, with 7 bases between. The CDR3 consists of 13 residues. Germline V gene sequence: CDR1 MDHEN, CDR2 SYDVKM. As DNA, the CDR3 is TGTGCCAGCAGTTTTGGCCAGAACTATGGCTACACCTTC. Amino acids: CASSFGQNYGYTF.

There are a few counts of this clonotype. The gene calls are TRBV4-3 and TRBJ2-1; 9 nucleotides align to TRBD2. CDR3 length equals 16 residues. Germline assignment: CDR1 LGHNA and CDR2 YSLEER. Trimming at V came to 0 bases and at J to 4 bases, leaving 4 bases not matched to a gene. In DNA, the CDR3 is TGCGCCAGCAGCCAAGATTTGCGGGAGGGGTACAATGAGCAGTTCTTC. Translated, it gives CASSQDLREGYNEQFF.

The chain is built from TRBV12-3 or TRBV12-4 and TRBJ2-1; TRBD2 matches 12 bases. With V trimmed by 6 bases and J by 16 bases, 7 bases remained unmatched. The CDR3 has 12 residues. Written as DNA, the CDR3 is TGTGCCAGCAGCTATAGGACTAGCGGGAACTTCTTC. Its protein product is CASSYRTSGNFF.

The sample holds one count of this clonotype. The rearrangement uses TRBV7-2 and TRBJ2-5, with D possibly TRBD2 on 7 matching bases. The germline V gene encodes CDR1 SGHTA and CDR2 FQGNSA. This CDR3 has 13 amino acids. The ends were cut back, 5 bases at V and 5 bases at J, with 12 bases in the middle. CDR3 sequence: CASSAGALETQYF. The CDR3 region has the DNA TGTGCCAGCAGCGCGGGGGCCTTGGAGACCCAGTACTTC.

V gene TRBV6-2 or TRBV6-3 combines with J gene TRBJ2-7; no firm D call. Per the germline V gene, CDR1 is MNHEY and CDR2 is SVGEGT. Between the trimmed V and J ends, which lost 4 bases and 9 bases, there was a span of 10 bases. The CDR3 runs to 11 residues. CDR3 in DNA: TGTGCCAGCAGTTTGGGCTCCCTGCAGTACTTC. Protein sequence: CASSLGSLQYF.

The chain is built from TRBV6-2 or TRBV6-3 and TRBJ2-2; weak D call: TRBD1 (5 bases). Trimming removed 7 bases from V and 1 base from J, with 13 bases in between. This CDR3 is 15 amino acids long. Germline CDR1 reads MNHEY; CDR2 reads SVGEGT. CDR3 residues: CASNVHTGNTGELFF. CDR3 sequence (DNA): TGTGCCAGCAACGTTCACACAGGGAACACCGGGGAGCTGTTTTTT.

In DNA, the CDR3 is TGTGCCATCAGTGAGTCGTGGGGGGGCGAAGATACGCAGTATTTT. Protein sequence: CAISESWGGEDTQYF. This chain uses TRBV10-3 with TRBJ2-3; weak D call: TRBD2 (7 bases). From germline, CDR1 is ENHRY and CDR2 SYGVKD. The CDR3 covers 15 residues. V gave up 0 bases and J gave up 5 bases, with 12 bases separating them.

The chain links TRBV7-6 to TRBJ2-2; the D gene could be TRBD1 or TRBD2 (5 bases each). The germline CDR1 and CDR2 sequences are SGHVS and FNYEAQ. Deletions cut 1 base from V and 5 bases from J, with 11 bases between. CDR3 size: 15 residues. CDR3 in amino acids: CASSLGDRATGELFF. As DNA, the CDR3 is TGTGCCAGCAGCTTAGGGGACCGAGCGACCGGGGAGCTGTTTTTT.

In this sample, this clonotype turned up many times. The chain has TRBV21-1 and TRBJ2-2; the DNA was not used to check the table's D call, TRBD1. TRBV21-1 is assigned pseudogene status. The CDR3 loop spans 15 amino acids. The DNA for the CDR3 is TGTGCCAGCAGCAAGGGCAGGGTGAGCACCGGGGAGCTGTTTTTT. Protein: CASSKGRVSTGELFF.

This rearrangement joins TRBV29-1 to TRBJ2-2, with 11 bases aligning to TRBD1. The J segment lost 6 bases and the V segment lost 8 bases, leaving 17 bases of the junction unmatched. Looked up from germline, CDR1 is SQVTM and CDR2 is ANQGSEA. CDR3 length: 17 amino acids. CDR3 sequence reads: CSTQDRGRSNEPGELFF. CDR3 sequence (DNA): TGCAGCACCCAGGACAGGGGGCGGTCCAACGAACCCGGGGAGCTGTTTTTT.